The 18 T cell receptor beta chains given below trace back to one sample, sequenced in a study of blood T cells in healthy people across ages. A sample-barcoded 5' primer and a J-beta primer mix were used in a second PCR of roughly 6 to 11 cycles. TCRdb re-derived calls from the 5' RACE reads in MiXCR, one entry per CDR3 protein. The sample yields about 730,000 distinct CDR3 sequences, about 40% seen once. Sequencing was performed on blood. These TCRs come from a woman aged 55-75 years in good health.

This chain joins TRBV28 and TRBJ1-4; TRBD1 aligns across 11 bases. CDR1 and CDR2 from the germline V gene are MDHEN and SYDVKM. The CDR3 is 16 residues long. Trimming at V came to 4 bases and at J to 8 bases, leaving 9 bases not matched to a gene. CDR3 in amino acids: CASSSSGTGGREKLFF. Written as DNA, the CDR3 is TGTGCCAGCAGTTCCTCGGGGACAGGGGGAAGGGAAAAACTGTTTTTT.

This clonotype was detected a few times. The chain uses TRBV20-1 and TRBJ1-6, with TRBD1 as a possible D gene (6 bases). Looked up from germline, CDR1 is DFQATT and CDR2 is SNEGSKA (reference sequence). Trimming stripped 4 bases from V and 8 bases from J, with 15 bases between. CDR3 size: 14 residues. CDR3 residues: CSATPGAIDSPLHF. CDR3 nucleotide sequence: TGCAGTGCTACCCCAGGGGCGATCGATTCACCCCTCCACTTT.

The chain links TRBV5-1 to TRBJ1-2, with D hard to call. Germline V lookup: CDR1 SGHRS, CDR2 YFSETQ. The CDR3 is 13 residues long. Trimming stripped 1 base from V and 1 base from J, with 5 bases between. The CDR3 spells CASSLNNNYGYTF. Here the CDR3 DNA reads TGCGCCAGCAGCTTGAACAATAACTATGGCTACACCTTC.

The CDR3 sequence: CATSRDLGLYEQYF. CDR3 nucleotide sequence: TGTGCCACCAGCAGAGATTTGGGGCTCTACGAGCAGTACTTC. The chain is built from TRBV15 and TRBJ2-7; D perhaps matches TRBD1 (5 bases). Trimming removed 0 bases at V and 3 bases at J, with 9 bases between. Per the germline V gene, CDR1 is LNHNV and CDR2 is YYDKDF (reference sequence). This CDR3 has 14 residues.

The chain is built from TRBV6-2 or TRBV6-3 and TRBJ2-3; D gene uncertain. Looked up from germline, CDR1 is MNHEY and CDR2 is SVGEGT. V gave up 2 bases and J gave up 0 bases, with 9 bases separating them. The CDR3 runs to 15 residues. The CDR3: CASSYEETSTDTQYF. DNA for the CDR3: TGTGCCAGCAGTTACGAGGAAACTAGCACAGATACGCAGTATTTT.

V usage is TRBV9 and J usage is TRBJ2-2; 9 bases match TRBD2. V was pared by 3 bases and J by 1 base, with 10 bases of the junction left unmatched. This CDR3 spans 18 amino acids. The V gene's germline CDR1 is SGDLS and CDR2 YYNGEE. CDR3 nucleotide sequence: TGTGCCAGCAGCGGACATTGGGCTAGCGGGATGAACACCGGGGAGCTGTTTTTT. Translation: CASSGHWASGMNTGELFF.

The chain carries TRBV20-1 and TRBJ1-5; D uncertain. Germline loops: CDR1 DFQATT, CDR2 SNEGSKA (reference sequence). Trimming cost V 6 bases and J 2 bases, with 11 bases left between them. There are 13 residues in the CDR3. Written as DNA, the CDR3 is TGCAGTGCGTGGACGAGGGGCAATCAGCCCCAGCATTTT. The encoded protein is CSAWTRGNQPQHF.

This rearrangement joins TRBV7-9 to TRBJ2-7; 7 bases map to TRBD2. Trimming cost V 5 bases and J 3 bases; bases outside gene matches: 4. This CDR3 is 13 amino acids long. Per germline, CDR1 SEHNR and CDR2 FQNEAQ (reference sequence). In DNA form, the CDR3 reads TGTGCCAGCAGCAAGCGGGAACTCTACGAGCAGTACTTC. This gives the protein CASSKRELYEQYF.

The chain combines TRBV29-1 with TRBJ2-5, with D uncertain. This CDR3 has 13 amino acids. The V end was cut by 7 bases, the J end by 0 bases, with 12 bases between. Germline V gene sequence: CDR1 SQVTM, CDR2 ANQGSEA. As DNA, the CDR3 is TGCAGCGCCGTATTAGAGTACCAAGAGACCCAGTACTTC. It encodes CSAVLEYQETQYF.

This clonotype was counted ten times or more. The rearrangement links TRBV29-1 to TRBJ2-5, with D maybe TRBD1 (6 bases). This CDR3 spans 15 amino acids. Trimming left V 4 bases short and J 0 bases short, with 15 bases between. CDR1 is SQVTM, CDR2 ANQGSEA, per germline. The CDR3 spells CSVGSRGQNQETQYF. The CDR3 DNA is TGCAGCGTTGGGTCTAGGGGACAAAACCAAGAGACCCAGTACTTC. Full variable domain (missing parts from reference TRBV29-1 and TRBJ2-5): SAVISQKPSRDICQRGTSLTIQCQVDSQVTMMFWYRQQPGQSLTLIATANQGSEATYESGFVIDKFPISRPNLTFSTLTVSNMSPEDSSIYLCSVGSRGQNQETQYFGPGTRLLVL.

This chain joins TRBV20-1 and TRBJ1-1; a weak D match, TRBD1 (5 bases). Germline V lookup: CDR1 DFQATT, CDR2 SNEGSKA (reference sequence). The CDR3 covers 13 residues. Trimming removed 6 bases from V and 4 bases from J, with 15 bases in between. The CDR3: CSALAGTTTEAFF. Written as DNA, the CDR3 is TGCAGTGCATTGGCAGGGACGACCACTGAAGCTTTCTTT.

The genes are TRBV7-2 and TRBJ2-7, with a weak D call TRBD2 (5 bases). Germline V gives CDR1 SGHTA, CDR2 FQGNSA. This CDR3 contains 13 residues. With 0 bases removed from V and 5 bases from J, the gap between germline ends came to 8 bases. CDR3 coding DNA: TGTACCAGCAGCTTAGCGGAGGTAAACGAGCAGTACTTC. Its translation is CTSSLAEVNEQYF.

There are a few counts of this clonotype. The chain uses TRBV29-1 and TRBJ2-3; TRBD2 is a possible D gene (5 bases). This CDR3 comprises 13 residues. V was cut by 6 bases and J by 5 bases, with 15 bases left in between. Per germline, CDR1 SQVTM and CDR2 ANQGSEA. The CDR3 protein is CSVDSGMVDTQYF. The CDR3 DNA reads TGCAGCGTCGACTCCGGGATGGTAGATACGCAGTATTTT.

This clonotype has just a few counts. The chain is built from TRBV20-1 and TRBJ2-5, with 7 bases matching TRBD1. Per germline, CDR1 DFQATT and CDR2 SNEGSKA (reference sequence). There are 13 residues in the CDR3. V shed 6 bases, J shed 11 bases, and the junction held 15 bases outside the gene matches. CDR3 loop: CSAARDRGVEQYF. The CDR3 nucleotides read TGCAGTGCAGCCAGGGACAGAGGGGTGGAGCAGTACTTC.

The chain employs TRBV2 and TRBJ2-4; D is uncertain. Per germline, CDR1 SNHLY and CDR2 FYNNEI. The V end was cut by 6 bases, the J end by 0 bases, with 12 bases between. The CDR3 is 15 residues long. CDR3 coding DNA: TGTGCCAGCAGGATTGACACCCTAGCCAAAAACATTCAGTACTTC. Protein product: CASRIDTLAKNIQYF.

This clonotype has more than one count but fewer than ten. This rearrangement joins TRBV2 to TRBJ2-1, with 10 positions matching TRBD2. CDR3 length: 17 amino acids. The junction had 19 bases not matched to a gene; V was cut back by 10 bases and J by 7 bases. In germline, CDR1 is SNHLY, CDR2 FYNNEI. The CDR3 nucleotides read TGTGCCATCCGACCTTACCCAGCGGGAGGGCCGGTTAATGAGCAGTTCTTC. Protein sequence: CAIRPYPAGGPVNEQFF. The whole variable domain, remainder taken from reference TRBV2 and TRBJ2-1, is EPEVTQTPSHQVTQMGQEVILRCVPISNHLYFYWYRQILGQKVEFLVSFYNNEISEKSEIFDDQFSVERPDGSNFTLKIRSTKLEDSAMYFCAIRPYPAGGPVNEQFFGPGTRLTVL.

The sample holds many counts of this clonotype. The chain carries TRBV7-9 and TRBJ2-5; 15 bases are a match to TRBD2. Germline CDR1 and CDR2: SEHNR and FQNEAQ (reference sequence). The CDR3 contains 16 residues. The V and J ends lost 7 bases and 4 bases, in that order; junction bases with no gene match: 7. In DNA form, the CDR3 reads TGTGCCAGCACTCGGTTGGGACTAGCGGGGGGAGAGACCCAGTACTTC. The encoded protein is CASTRLGLAGGETQYF.

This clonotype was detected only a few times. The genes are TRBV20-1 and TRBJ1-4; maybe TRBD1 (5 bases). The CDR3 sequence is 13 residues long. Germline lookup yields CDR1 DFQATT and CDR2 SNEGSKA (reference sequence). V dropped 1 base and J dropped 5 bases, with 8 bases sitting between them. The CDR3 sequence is CSARVGGNEKLFF. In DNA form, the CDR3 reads TGCAGTGCTAGAGTTGGGGGAAATGAAAAACTGTTTTTT.